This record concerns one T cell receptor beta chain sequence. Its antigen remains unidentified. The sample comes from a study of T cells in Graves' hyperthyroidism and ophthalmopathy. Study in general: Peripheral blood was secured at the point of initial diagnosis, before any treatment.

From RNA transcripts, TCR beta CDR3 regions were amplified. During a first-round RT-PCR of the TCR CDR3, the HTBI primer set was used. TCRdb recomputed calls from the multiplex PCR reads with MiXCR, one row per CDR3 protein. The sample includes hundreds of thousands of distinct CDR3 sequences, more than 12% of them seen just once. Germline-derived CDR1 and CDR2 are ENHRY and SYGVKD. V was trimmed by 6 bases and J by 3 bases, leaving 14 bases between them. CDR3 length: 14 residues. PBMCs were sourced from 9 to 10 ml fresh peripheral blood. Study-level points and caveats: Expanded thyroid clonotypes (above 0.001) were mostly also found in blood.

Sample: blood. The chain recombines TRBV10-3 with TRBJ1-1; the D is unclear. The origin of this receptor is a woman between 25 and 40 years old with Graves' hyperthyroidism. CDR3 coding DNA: TGTGCCATCAGCAACTTACAGACGGACACTGAAGCTTTCTTT. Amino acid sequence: CAISNLQTDTEAFF.